The T cell receptor (beta chain) described here comes from a study of OX40 agonist ivuxolimab in advanced cancers. Clones were sequenced by immunoSEQ multiplex PCR, and TCRdb holds only the in-frame ones, with some missing. In the table there are 11,000 to 15,000 clones, roughly 92% of which are singletons. V lost 3 bases to trimming and J lost 5 bases, with 2 bases between them. This CDR3 has 10 amino acids. Germline values: CDR1 MGHDK, CDR2 SYGVNS. The receptor was isolated from an adult with an advanced solid tumor such as melanoma, head and neck, liver or kidney cancer. The sequenced sample was CD4+ or CD8+ T cells sorted from blood, obtained in a trial of the OX40 agonist ivuxolimab. V usage is TRBV25-1 and J usage is TRBJ2-7; D is undetermined. CDR3 DNA: TGTGCCAGCAGTGAGGACGAGCAGTACTTC. The encoded protein is CASSEDEQYF.